One sample yielded the 20 T cell receptor beta chains listed below, sequenced in a study of T cells in Graves' hyperthyroidism and ophthalmopathy. Amplification targeted TCR beta CDR3 regions from RNA transcripts. Researchers ran a first-round RT-PCR on the TCR CDR3 using the HTBI primer set. Each CDR3 protein is one row after TCRdb ran MiXCR on the multiplex PCR reads. The sample lists hundreds of thousands of distinct CDR3 sequences; less than 15% were seen once. Source material: blood. Receptors were obtained from a woman younger than 35 with Graves' hyperthyroidism.

This clonotype has a count of ten or more. The rearrangement joins TRBV11-2 to TRBJ2-7, with a weak D call TRBD2 (6 bases). Germline V gene data show CDR1 as SGHAT and CDR2 as FQNNGV. V was pared by 5 bases and J by 2 bases, with 13 bases between. This CDR3 has 14 residues. The CDR3 reads CASSKLGGTYEQYF. The DNA for the CDR3 is TGTGCCAGCAGCAAGCTGGGCGGGACCTACGAGCAGTACTTC.

This clonotype was detected many times. In DNA form, the CDR3 reads TGTGCCAGCGGCCGGGACAGACACAACAATGAGCAGTTCTTC. Its protein is CASGRDRHNNEQFF. V is TRBV4-2 and J is TRBJ2-1; 7 bases match TRBD1. Germline V gene data show CDR1 as LGHNA and CDR2 as YNFKEQ. The CDR3 is 14 amino acids. V dropped 8 bases and J dropped 5; count of bases not matched to a gene: 9.

This clonotype occurred a few times. The chain uses TRBV6-2 or TRBV6-3 and TRBJ2-2, with D perhaps TRBD1 (5 bases). The CDR3 is 15 amino acids. The V and J ends lost 6 bases and 0 bases respectively, with 11 bases between them. Germline V gene data show CDR1 as MNHEY and CDR2 as SVGEGT. CDR3 DNA: TGTGCCAGCAGACCAGGGCTTACGAACACCGGGGAGCTGTTTTTT. The encoded protein is CASRPGLTNTGELFF.

This clonotype came up many times. V and J are TRBV14 and TRBJ2-3; no clear D. CDR1 and CDR2 from the germline V gene are SGHDN and FVKESK. Deletions cut 5 bases from V and 2 bases from J, with 11 bases between. The CDR3 length is 14 residues. The CDR3 protein is CASSSLRSTDTQYF. The CDR3 bases are TGTGCCAGCAGCTCCCTTCGCTCCACAGATACGCAGTATTTT.

This clonotype was observed at least ten times. The J gene is TRBJ1-5, the V gene TRBV7-9; TRBD1 is a possible D gene (6 bases). Germline V lookup: CDR1 SEHNR, CDR2 FQNEAQ (reference sequence). Trimming cost V 3 bases and J 4 bases, with 10 bases left between them. The CDR3 extends over 14 amino acids. CDR3 sequence reads: CASSFGQGNQPQHF. The CDR3, as DNA: TGTGCCAGCAGCTTTGGGCAGGGGAATCAGCCCCAGCATTTT.

This clonotype was seen repeatedly, ten times or more. The chain joins TRBV7-2 to TRBJ2-5, with TRBD2 matching over 15 bases. CDR3 length equals 15 residues. Trimming cost V 5 bases and J 5 bases; bases outside gene matches: 3. Germline V gene sequence: CDR1 SGHTA, CDR2 FQGNSA. The CDR3 loop reads CASSRTSGGAETQYF. The DNA for the CDR3 is TGTGCCAGCAGCCGGACTAGCGGGGGGGCGGAGACCCAGTACTTC.

The rearrangement uses TRBV6-2 or TRBV6-3 and TRBJ2-1, with no clear D. Trimming pared 6 bases from V and 8 bases from J, leaving 17 bases between. The CDR3 totals 14 residues. Germline CDR1 reads MNHEY; CDR2 reads SVGEGT. Here the CDR3 reads CASSSDGPSYEQFF. For the CDR3, the DNA is TGTGCCAGCAGCTCTGACGGACCCTCATATGAGCAGTTCTTC.

This clonotype was picked up many times. The chain carries TRBV5-1 and TRBJ2-7; D perhaps matches TRBD1 (8 bases). From germline, CDR1 is SGHRS and CDR2 YFSETQ. The length of the CDR3 is 14 residues. V was pared by 0 bases and J by 5 bases, with 12 bases between. DNA of the CDR3: TGCGCCAGCAGCTTGGGGACAGGGAGGGACGAGCAGTACTTC. This encodes CASSLGTGRDEQYF.

This clonotype occurred many times. The chain carries TRBV6-1 and TRBJ2-6; D is uncertain. Germline CDR1 MNHNS, CDR2 SASEGT. The CDR3 totals 14 residues. V dropped 6 bases and J dropped 0 bases, with 6 bases sitting between them. Written as DNA, the CDR3 is TGTGCCAGCAGCCCAATCTCTGGGGCCAACGTCCTGACTTTC. Translating it yields CASSPISGANVLTF.

This clonotype was seen repeatedly, ten times or more. The V and J genes are TRBV28 and TRBJ1-2; D unresolved. CDR1 is MDHEN, CDR2 SYDVKM, per germline. The CDR3 contains 10 residues. Written as DNA, the CDR3 is TGTGTATCGGGTAACTATGGCTACACCTTC. Protein sequence: CVSGNYGYTF.

The genes are TRBV13 and TRBJ1-4; D might be TRBD1 (6 bases). CDR1 and CDR2 from the germline V gene are PRHDT and FYEKMQ (reference sequence). CDR3 length equals 15 residues. V gave up 0 bases and J gave up 6 bases, with 11 bases separating them. CDR3 nucleotide sequence: TGTGCCAGCAGCTTAGGGGGGGGCGAATATGAAAAACTGTTTTTT. This gives the protein CASSLGGGEYEKLFF.

This clonotype has at least ten counts. V usage is TRBV7-8 and J usage is TRBJ2-1; no firm D call. The CDR3 consists of 15 residues. Germline-derived CDR1 and CDR2 are SGHVS and FQNEAQ. V gave up 5 bases and J gave up 0 bases, with 11 bases separating them. Here the CDR3 reads CASSHHTSSYNEQFF. In DNA, the CDR3 is TGTGCCAGCAGCCACCACACCAGCTCCTACAATGAGCAGTTCTTC.

This clonotype occurred a few times. A read error may produce the germline difference seen at one junction end. As DNA, the CDR3 is TGTGCTAGCAGCCGGGGGACTAGCGGCCAAGAGACCCAGTACTTC. This codes for CASSRGTSGQETQYF. The chain recombines TRBV7-7 with TRBJ2-5; 11 bases line up with TRBD2. Germline CDR1 and CDR2: SSHAT and FNYEAQ (reference sequence). The CDR3 is 15 residues long.

V is TRBV6-1 and J is TRBJ2-2; D is unresolved. Trimming took off 4 bases at V and 0 bases at J, with 6 bases between the two ends. The germline gives CDR1 MNHNS, CDR2 SASEGT. The CDR3 length is 14 residues. CDR3 sequence reads: CASSALANTGELFF. The CDR3 bases are TGTGCCAGCAGTGCCCTGGCGAACACCGGGGAGCTGTTTTTT.

This clonotype appeared a few times. The V call is TRBV19, the J call TRBJ1-3; no clear D gene. V gave up 6 bases and J gave up 1 base, with 13 bases separating them. CDR3 length: 15 amino acids. Germline values: CDR1 LNHDA, CDR2 SQIVND (reference sequence). Here the CDR3 DNA reads TGTGCCAGTAGAAGTCGGCGGCTATCTGGAAACACCATATATTTT. Translation: CASRSRRLSGNTIYF. Based on the CDR3 plus reference TRBV19 and TRBJ1-3, the full variable domain is DGGITQSPKYLFRKEGQNVTLSCEQNLNHDAMYWYRQDPGQGLRLIYYSQIVNDFQKGDIAEGYSVSREKKESFPLTVTSAQKNPTAFYLCASRSRRLSGNTIYFGEGSWLTVV.

The chain joins TRBV20-1 to TRBJ2-2; 11 bases are a match to TRBD2. The length of the CDR3 is 16 residues. In germline, CDR1 is DFQATT, CDR2 SNEGSKA (reference sequence). Trimming at V came to 0 bases and at J to 8 bases, leaving 8 bases not matched to a gene. In DNA, the CDR3 is TGCAGTGCTAGAGATCGACTAGCGGGATCCTTGGGGGAGCTGTTTTTT. Translating it yields CSARDRLAGSLGELFF.

This clonotype was counted many times. V is TRBV20-1 and J is TRBJ2-1; 9 positions agree with TRBD2. This CDR3 spans 14 amino acids. Trimming at V came to 6 bases and at J to 8 bases, leaving 11 bases not matched to a gene. Per germline, CDR1 DFQATT and CDR2 SNEGSKA (reference sequence). Here the CDR3 reads CSAKLAGIGYEQFF. The DNA for the CDR3 is TGCAGTGCCAAACTAGCGGGCATAGGGTATGAGCAGTTCTTC.

This clonotype appeared many times. The rearrangement uses TRBV11-3 and TRBJ1-1; D remains unclear. The germline gives CDR1 SGHNT, CDR2 YENEEA. The CDR3 consists of 12 residues. V was trimmed by 4 bases and J by 8 bases, leaving 11 bases between them. DNA for the CDR3: TGTGCCAGCAGCTCCGTTGATGGGGAAGCTTTCTTT. Translating gives CASSSVDGEAFF.

This clonotype was counted ten times or more. The chain uses TRBV12-3 or TRBV12-4 and TRBJ1-2; 9 bases align to TRBD1. Germline trimming cut 3 bases from V and 4 bases from J; bases unmatched to any gene: 6. This CDR3 spans 15 amino acids. The CDR3 coding sequence is TGTGCCAGCAGTTTTTTAGGACAGGGGTCCTATGGCTACACCTTC. This codes for CASSFLGQGSYGYTF.

This clonotype was observed a few times. The chain carries TRBV4-2 and TRBJ2-2; a weak D match, TRBD2 (5 bases). V dropped 1 base and J dropped 6 bases, with 15 bases sitting between them. This CDR3 is 16 amino acids long. In germline, CDR1 is LGHNA, CDR2 YNFKEQ. CDR3 region: CASSQGVGIGAGELFF. CDR3 nucleotides: TGTGCCAGCAGCCAAGGTGTTGGGATCGGGGCCGGGGAGCTGTTTTTT.